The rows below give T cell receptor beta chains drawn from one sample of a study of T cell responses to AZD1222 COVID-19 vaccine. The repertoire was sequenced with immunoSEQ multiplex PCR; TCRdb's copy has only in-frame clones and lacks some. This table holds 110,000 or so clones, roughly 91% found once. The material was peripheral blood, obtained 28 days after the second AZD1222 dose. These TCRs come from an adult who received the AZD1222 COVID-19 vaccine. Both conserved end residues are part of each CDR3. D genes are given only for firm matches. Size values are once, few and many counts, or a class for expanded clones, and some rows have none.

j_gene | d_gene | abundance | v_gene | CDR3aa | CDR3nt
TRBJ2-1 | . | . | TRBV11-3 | CASSSGGFNEQFF | TGTGCCAGCAGCTCCGGGGGATTCAATGAGCAGTTCTTC
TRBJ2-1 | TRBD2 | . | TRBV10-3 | CAISEWGAGGSNEQFF | TGTGCCATCAGTGAGTGGGGAGCGGGGGGTTCCAATGAGCAGTTCTTC
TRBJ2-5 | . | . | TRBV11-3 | CASSFSSSAQETQYF | TGTGCCAGCAGCTTCTCCTCTAGCGCGCAAGAGACCCAGTACTTC
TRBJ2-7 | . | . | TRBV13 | CASSLGSYEQYF | TGTGCCAGCAGCTTAGGGAGCTACGAGCAGTACTTC
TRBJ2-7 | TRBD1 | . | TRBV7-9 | CASSLGIGQAAYEQYF | TGTGCCAGCAGCTTAGGGATCGGACAGGCCGCCTACGAGCAGTACTTC
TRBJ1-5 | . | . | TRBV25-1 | CASGTPRGGGQPQHF | TGTGCCAGCGGTACCCCGAGGGGGGGCGGGCAGCCCCAGCATTTT
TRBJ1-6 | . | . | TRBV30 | CAWSVTGLGSPLHF | TGTGCCTGGAGTGTCACAGGGTTAGGGTCACCCCTCCACTTT
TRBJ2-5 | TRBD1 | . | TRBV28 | CATGTGVLETQYF | TGTGCCACCGGGACAGGGGTATTAGAGACCCAGTACTTC
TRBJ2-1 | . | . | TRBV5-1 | CASSPPIHNEQFF | TGCGCCAGCAGCCCCCCCATCCACAATGAGCAGTTCTTC
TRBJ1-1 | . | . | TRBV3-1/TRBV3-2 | CASRSGPRNTEAFF | TGTGCCAGCCGGAGTGGGCCCCGGAACACTGAAGCTTTCTTT
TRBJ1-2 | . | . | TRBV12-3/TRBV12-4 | CASSTRGYGYTF | TGTGCCAGCAGTACCAGGGGCTATGGCTACACCTTC
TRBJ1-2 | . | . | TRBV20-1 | CSASAGSYGYTF | TGCAGTGCTAGTGCCGGGAGTTATGGCTACACCTTC
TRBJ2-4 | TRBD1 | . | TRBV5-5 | CASSQGQAENIQYF | TGTGCCAGCAGCCAGGGACAGGCGGAAAACATTCAGTACTTC
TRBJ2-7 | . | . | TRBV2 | CATPGGRSYEQYF | TGTGCCACCCCCGGGGGAAGAAGCTACGAGCAGTACTTC
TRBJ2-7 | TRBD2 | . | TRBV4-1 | CASSQAETSVSYEQYF | TGCGCCAGCAGCCAAGCTGAGACTAGCGTCTCCTACGAGCAGTACTTC
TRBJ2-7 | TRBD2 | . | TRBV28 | CASSFSLAGGKTYEQYF | TGTGCCAGCAGTTTTTCGCTAGCGGGAGGCAAAACCTACGAGCAGTACTTC
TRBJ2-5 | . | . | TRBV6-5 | CASSRRGEETQYF | TGTGCCAGCAGCCGCCGAGGGGAAGAGACCCAGTACTTC
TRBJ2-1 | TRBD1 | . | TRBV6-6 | CASSRDRGAQFF | TGTGCCAGCAGTCGAGACAGGGGGGCACAGTTCTTC
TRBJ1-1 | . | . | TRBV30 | CAWSPGGFGGTEAFF | TGTGCCTGGAGTCCTGGAGGGTTCGGGGGCACTGAAGCTTTCTTT
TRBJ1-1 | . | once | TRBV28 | CASSRTVEAFF | TGTGCCAGCAGCCGGACAGTAGAAGCTTTCTTT
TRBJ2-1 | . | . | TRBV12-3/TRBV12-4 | CASSLSGEQFF | TGTGCCAGCAGTTTATCGGGAGAGCAGTTCTTC
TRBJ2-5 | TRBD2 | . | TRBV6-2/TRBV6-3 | CASSYFDRLASGDF | TGTGCCAGCAGTTACTTTGATCGGCTGGCTAGCGGTGACTTC
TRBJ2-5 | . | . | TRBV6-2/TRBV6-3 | CASSKETQYF | TGTGCCAGCAGCAAAGAGACCCAGTACTTC
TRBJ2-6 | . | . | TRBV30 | CAWRPRSSGANVLTF | TGTGCCTGGAGACCCCGTAGCTCTGGGGCCAACGTCCTGACTTTC
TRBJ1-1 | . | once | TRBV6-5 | CASSYDPRGITAFF | TGTGCCAGCAGTTACGATCCGCGGGGAATCACGGCTTTCTTT